This TCR beta chain was sequenced for a study of graft-versus-host responses after intestinal transplantation. On the study more broadly: In this cohort, recipients had multivisceral, liver-intestinal, or isolated intestinal transplants. Following induction with anti-thymocyte globulin, all recipients were given tacrolimus and steroids for 2 to 4 years. Study conclusions and caveats: The authors found GvH clones in recipient marrow, some appearing first in ileum or blood. Declines in HvG clones occurring early post-transplant were associated with peak circulating GvH clone levels.

The assay was immunoSEQ multiplex PCR, and TCRdb's table has in-frame clones only and misses some. In the table there are over 120,000 clones, 80% to 95% of which are singletons. Regarding this clone: Its antigen is not known.

The input for sequencing was unstimulated CD4+ T cells sorted from spleen or lymph node cells, taken before intestinal transplant. The sequence derives from a human donor who received an intestinal transplant.

CDR3 region: CASSFSFGRQETQYF. The CDR3 region has the DNA TGTGCCAGCAGCTTTTCATTTGGGAGGCAAGAGACCCAGTACTTC. The chain has TRBV7-8 and TRBJ2-5, with D perhaps TRBD2 (6 bases). Looked up from germline, CDR1 is SGHVS and CDR2 is FQNEAQ. CDR3 length: 15 residues. Trimming removed 3 bases from V and 2 bases from J, with 13 bases in between.